Listed here are 13 T cell receptor beta chains from one sample, sequenced in a study of blood T cell repertoires in COVID-19. Method: immunoSEQ multiplex PCR; TCRdb's copy keeps in-frame clones and lacks some. The repertoire includes about 200,000 clones, about 90% of them detected once, and over 7% sits in the top ten. The specimen sequenced was PBMCs or T cells enriched from blood (not recorded which). These receptors all come from a woman in her late teens or twenties who had recovered from COVID-19.

CDR3 nucleotides: TGTGCCATCAGTGAGTCGAGGCGGGGAACCTACGAGCAGTACTTC. Its translation is CAISESRRGTYEQYF. This rearrangement joins TRBV10-3 to TRBJ2-7, with a tentative D call TRBD2 (6 bases). Germline V gene lookup returns CDR1 ENHRY and CDR2 SYGVKD. V lost 0 bases, J lost 2 bases, and 11 bases lay in between. The CDR3 contains 15 residues.

This clone showed up just a few times. V gene TRBV12-3 or TRBV12-4 combines with J gene TRBJ1-2; a weak D match, TRBD1 (5 bases). Trimming took 6 bases from V and 4 from J, leaving 12 bases between them. The CDR3 covers 13 residues. The CDR3 sequence: CASSPGTTYGYTF. The DNA of the CDR3 is TGTGCCAGCAGCCCCGGGACTACCTATGGCTACACCTTC.

On this clone itself: A read error may produce the germline difference seen at one junction end. This chain joins TRBV6-4 and TRBJ2-1; 9 bases line up with TRBD2. Germline V lookup: CDR1 MRHNA, CDR2 SNTAGT. CDR3 length: 13 amino acids. The CDR3 bases are TGTGCCACCAGTCTAGCGGGGAACAATGAGCAGTTCTTC. It translates to CATSLAGNNEQFF.

This clone has more than one count but fewer than ten. The V gene is TRBV27, the J gene TRBJ2-7, with TRBD1 as a possible D gene (6 bases). The CDR3 is made up of 13 amino acids. The V gene lost 6 bases and the J gene lost 2 bases, with 11 bases spanning the gap. Germline-derived CDR1 and CDR2 are MNHEY and SMNVEV (reference sequence). The CDR3 loop reads CASSSTGPYEQYF. Written as DNA, the CDR3 is TGTGCCAGCAGCTCTACAGGGCCCTACGAGCAGTACTTC.

The rearrangement uses TRBV19 and TRBJ2-3, with 12 bases matching TRBD1. V trimming: 7 bases; J trimming: 8 bases; junction bases outside the gene matches: 10. Germline CDR1 reads LNHDA; CDR2 reads SQIVND (reference sequence). The CDR3 is 15 residues long. Written as DNA, the CDR3 is TGTGCCAGTACGATAAGGGGACAGGGGGCGGTTACGCAGTATTTT. It yields the protein CASTIRGQGAVTQYF.

This chain connects TRBV24-1 to TRBJ2-1, with 7 nucleotides matching TRBD1. This CDR3 spans 12 amino acids. V was pared by 7 bases and J by 10 bases, with 6 bases of the junction left unmatched. The V gene's germline CDR1 is KGHDR and CDR2 SFDVKD. The CDR3 region has the DNA TGTGCCACCAGATTGAAGACAGGGGAGCAGTTCTTC. Translated: CATRLKTGEQFF.

The gene calls are TRBV25-1 and TRBJ1-2; no definite D call. V lost 3 bases to trimming and J lost 4 bases, with 18 bases between them. The CDR3 extends over 16 amino acids. Per germline, CDR1 MGHDK and CDR2 SYGVNS. CDR3 DNA: TGTGCCAGCAGTGATTCCCGAGGGCCCCTTGGCTATGGCTACACCTTC. Amino acids: CASSDSRGPLGYGYTF.

The J gene is TRBJ1-2, the V gene TRBV13; unclear D gene. V was trimmed by 0 bases and J by 4 bases, leaving 6 bases between them. The CDR3 contains 13 residues. CDR1 and CDR2 from the germline V gene are PRHDT and FYEKMQ (reference sequence). This chain's CDR3 is CASSLGRLYGYTF. In DNA form, the CDR3 reads TGTGCCAGCAGCTTAGGGCGGCTCTATGGCTACACCTTC. Filled out from reference TRBV13 and TRBJ1-2, the complete variable domain reads AAGVIQSPRHLIKEKRETATLKCYPIPRHDTVYWYQQGPGQDPQFLISFYEKMQSDKGSIPDRFSAQQFSDYHSELNMSSLELGDSALYFCASSLGRLYGYTFGSGTRLTVV.

The chain carries TRBV9 and TRBJ2-7; 9 bases agree with TRBD2. The CDR3 runs 15 residues. With V trimmed by 4 bases and J by 7 bases, 12 bases remained unmatched. Germline CDR1 and CDR2: SGDLS and YYNGEE. This chain's CDR3 is CASSPASGAHGEQYF. CDR3 nucleotides: TGTGCCAGCAGCCCTGCTAGCGGGGCCCACGGGGAGCAGTACTTC.

The chain employs TRBV6-4 and TRBJ2-1; TRBD1 matches at 8 bases. The CDR3 extends over 15 amino acids. The J segment lost 10 bases and the V segment lost 3 bases, leaving 11 bases of the junction unmatched. Germline CDR1 MRHNA, CDR2 SNTAGT. As DNA, the CDR3 is TGTGCCAGCAGTGATTGGGACAGGACCAAGGGAGAGCAGTTCTTC. Its protein is CASSDWDRTKGEQFF.

On this clone itself: At the DNA level, this CDR3 is encoded by other sequences in the same sample as well. V gene TRBV27 combines with J gene TRBJ1-4; no reliable D call. CDR3 length equals 15 residues. Trimming cost V 2 bases and J 2 bases, with 9 bases left between them. The germline CDR1 and CDR2 sequences are MNHEY and SMNVEV (reference sequence). The CDR3 nucleotides are TGTGCCAGCAGTTTACGGGGAAGGACTAATGAAAAACTGTTTTTT. Translated: CASSLRGRTNEKLFF.

On this clone: Additional DNA sequences in this sample encode the identical CDR3. The chain joins TRBV18 to TRBJ2-7; 9 bases are a match to TRBD1. The junction had 1 base not matched to a gene; V was cut back by 4 bases and J by 3 bases. Germline values: CDR1 KGHSH, CDR2 LQKENI. The CDR3 loop spans 13 amino acids. The CDR3 protein is CASSLGQGYEQYF. The DNA of the CDR3 is TGTGCCAGCTCACTGGGACAGGGCTACGAGCAGTACTTC.

This clone appeared a few times. The rearrangement links TRBV7-9 to TRBJ2-7, with 9 bases aligning to TRBD1. Per germline, CDR1 SEHNR and CDR2 FQNEAQ (reference sequence). V lost 3 bases, J lost 5 bases, and 5 bases stayed unmatched. There are 14 residues in the CDR3. CDR3 in DNA: TGTGCCAGCAGCTTTCAACAGGGGGCCCACGAGCAGTACTTC. Protein product: CASSFQQGAHEQYF.